The source of this TCR beta chain is a study of control samples from healthy donors and cancer patients. Germline V lookup: CDR1 SGHTA, CDR2 FQGTGA. CDR3 length equals 14 residues. V trimming: 5 bases; J trimming: 2 bases; junction bases outside the gene matches: 3. TCRdb's table, derived via immunoSEQ multiplex PCR, lists solely in-frame clones and lacks some. The sample consists of some 250,000 clones, roughly 80% of them appearing once. The sample holds one count of this clone. This chain connects TRBV7-3 to TRBJ2-5; 9 positions agree with TRBD1. This clonotype was obtained from a woman aged 60-75 years with lung cancer. Sequencing was performed on PBMCs. The CDR3 bases are TGTGCCAGCAGCAAAGACAGGGGGCAAGAGACCCAGTACTTC. It encodes CASSKDRGQETQYF.